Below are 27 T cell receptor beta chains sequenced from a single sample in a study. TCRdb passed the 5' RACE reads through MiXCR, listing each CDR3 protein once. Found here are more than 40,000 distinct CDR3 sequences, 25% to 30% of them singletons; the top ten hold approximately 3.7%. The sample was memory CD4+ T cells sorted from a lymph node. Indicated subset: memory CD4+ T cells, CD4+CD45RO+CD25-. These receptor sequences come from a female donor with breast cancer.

This CDR3 is CASSSNLGLAEQFF. The CDR3 nucleotides read TGTGCCAGCAGTTCAAACCTGGGACTAGCGGAGCAGTTCTTC. The J gene is TRBJ2-1, the V gene TRBV28; 10 bases are shared with TRBD2. The CDR3 contains 14 residues. Germline V gives CDR1 MDHEN, CDR2 SYDVKM. Trimming removed 4 bases from V and 10 bases from J; junction bases left unmatched: 7.

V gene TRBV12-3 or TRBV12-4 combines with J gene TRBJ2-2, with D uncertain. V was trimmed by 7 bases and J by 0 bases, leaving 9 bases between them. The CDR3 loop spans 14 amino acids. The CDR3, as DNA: TGTGCCAGCACCGGGCAGTCGAACACCGGGGAGCTGTTTTTT. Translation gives CASTGQSNTGELFF.

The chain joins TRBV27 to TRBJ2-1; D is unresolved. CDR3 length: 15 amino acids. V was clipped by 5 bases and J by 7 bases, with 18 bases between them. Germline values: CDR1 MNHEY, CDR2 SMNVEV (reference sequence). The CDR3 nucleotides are TGTGCCAGCAGTCTCCCGCCTGGCAGCGAGAATGAGCAGTTCTTC. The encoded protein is CASSLPPGSENEQFF.

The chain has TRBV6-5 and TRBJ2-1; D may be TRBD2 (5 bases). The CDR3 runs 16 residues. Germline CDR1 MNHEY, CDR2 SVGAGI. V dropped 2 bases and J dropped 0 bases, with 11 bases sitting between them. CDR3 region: CASSYPDLGSYNEQFF. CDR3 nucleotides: TGTGCCAGCAGTTACCCGGACTTAGGCTCCTACAATGAGCAGTTCTTC.

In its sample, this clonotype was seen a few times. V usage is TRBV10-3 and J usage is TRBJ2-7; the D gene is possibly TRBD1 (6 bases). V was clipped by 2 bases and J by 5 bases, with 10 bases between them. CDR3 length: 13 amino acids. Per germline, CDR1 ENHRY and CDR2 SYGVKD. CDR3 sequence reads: CAISETGTDEQYF. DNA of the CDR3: TGTGCCATCAGTGAGACAGGGACCGACGAGCAGTACTTC.

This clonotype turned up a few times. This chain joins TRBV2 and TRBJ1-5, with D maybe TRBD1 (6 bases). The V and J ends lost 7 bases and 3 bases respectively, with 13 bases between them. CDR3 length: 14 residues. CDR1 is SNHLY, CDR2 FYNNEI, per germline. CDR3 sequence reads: CASTGVVDNQPQHF. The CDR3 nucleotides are TGTGCCAGCACAGGGGTGGTTGACAATCAGCCCCAGCATTTT. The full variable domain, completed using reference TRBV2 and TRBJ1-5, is EPEVTQTPSHQVTQMGQEVILRCVPISNHLYFYWYRQILGQKVEFLVSFYNNEISEKSEIFDDQFSVERPDGSNFTLKIRSTKLEDSAMYFCASTGVVDNQPQHFGDGTRLSIL.

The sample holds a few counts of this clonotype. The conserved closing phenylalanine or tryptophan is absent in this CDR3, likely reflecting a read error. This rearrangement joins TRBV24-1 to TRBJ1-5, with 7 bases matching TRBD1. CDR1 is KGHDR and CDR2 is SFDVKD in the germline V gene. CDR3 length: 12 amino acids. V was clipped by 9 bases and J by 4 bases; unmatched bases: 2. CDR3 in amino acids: CATQGQNQPQHL. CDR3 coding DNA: TGTGCCACCCAGGGACAGAATCAGCCCCAGCATCTT.

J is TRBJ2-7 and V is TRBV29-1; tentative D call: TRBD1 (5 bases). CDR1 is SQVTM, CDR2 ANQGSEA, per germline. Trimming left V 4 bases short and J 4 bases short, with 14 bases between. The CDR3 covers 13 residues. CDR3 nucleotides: TGCAGCGTTGGTGAGATGCAGGGATACGAGCAGTACTTC. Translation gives CSVGEMQGYEQYF.

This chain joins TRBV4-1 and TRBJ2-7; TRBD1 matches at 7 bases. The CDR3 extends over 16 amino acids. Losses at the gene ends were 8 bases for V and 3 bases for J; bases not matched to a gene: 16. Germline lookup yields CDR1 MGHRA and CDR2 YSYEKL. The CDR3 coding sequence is TGCGCCAGCGCCCACTCACAAGGGGGCAGGTTCTACGAGCAGTACTTC. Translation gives CASAHSQGGRFYEQYF.

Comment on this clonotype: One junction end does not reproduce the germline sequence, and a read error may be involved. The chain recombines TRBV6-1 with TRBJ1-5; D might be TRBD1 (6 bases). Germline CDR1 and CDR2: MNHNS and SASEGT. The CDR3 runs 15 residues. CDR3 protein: CVSSRFGQNNQPQHF. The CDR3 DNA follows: TGTGTCAGCAGCAGATTCGGACAGAATAATCAGCCCCAGCATTTT.

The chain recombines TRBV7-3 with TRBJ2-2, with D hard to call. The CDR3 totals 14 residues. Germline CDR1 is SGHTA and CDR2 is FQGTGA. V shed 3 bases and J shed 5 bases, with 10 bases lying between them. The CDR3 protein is CASSFHPTTGELFF. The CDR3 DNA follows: TGTGCCAGCAGCTTTCACCCGACAACCGGGGAGCTGTTTTTT.

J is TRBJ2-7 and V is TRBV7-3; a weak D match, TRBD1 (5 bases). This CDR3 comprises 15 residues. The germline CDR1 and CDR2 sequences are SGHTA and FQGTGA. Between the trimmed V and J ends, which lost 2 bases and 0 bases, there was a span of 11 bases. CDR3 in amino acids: CASSLGADRSYEQYF. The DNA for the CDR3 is TGTGCCAGCAGCTTAGGGGCGGACCGCTCCTACGAGCAGTACTTC.

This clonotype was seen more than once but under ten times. DNA for the CDR3: TGTGCCAGCAGTATGACACGGAGCTCTGGAAACACCATATATTTT. It specifies CASSMTRSSGNTIYF. V is TRBV27 and J is TRBJ1-3, with D uncertain. CDR3 length: 15 residues. CDR1 is MNHEY and CDR2 is SMNVEV in the germline V gene (reference sequence). The V gene lost 5 bases and the J gene lost 0 bases, with 11 bases spanning the gap.

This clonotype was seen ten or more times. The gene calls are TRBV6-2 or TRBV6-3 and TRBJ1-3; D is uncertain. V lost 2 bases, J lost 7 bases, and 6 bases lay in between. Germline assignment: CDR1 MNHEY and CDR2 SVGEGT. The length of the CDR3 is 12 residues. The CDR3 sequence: CASSYLRNTIYF. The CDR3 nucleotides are TGTGCCAGCAGTTACCTCCGGAACACCATATATTTT.

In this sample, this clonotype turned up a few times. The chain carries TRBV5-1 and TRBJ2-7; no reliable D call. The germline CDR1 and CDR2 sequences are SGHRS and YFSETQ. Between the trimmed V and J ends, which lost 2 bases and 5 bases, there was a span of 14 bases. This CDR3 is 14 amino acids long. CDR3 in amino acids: CASSLTAALDEQYF. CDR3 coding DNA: TGCGCCAGCAGCTTAACAGCAGCCCTGGACGAGCAGTACTTC. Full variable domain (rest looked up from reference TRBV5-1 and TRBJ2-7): KAGVTQTPRYLIKTRGQQVTLSCSPISGHRSVSWYQQTPGQGLQFLFEYFSETQRNKGNFPGRFSGRQFSNSRSEMNVSTLELGDSALYLCASSLTAALDEQYFGPGTRLTVT.

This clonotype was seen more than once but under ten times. This CDR3 is CASLKYNEQFF. The CDR3 DNA sequence: TGTGCCAGCCTAAAGTACAATGAGCAGTTCTTC. V gene TRBV2 combines with J gene TRBJ2-1; unclear D gene. The CDR3 contains 11 residues. CDR1 and CDR2 (germline): SNHLY, FYNNEI. Trimming pared 8 bases from V and 4 bases from J, leaving 6 bases between.

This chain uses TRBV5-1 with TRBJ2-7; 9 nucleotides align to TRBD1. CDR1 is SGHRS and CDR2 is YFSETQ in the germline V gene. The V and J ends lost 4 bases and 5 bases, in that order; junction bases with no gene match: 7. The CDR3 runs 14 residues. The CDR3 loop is CASSQGTGSDEQYF. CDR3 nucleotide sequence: TGCGCCAGCAGCCAAGGGACAGGGTCCGACGAGCAGTACTTC.

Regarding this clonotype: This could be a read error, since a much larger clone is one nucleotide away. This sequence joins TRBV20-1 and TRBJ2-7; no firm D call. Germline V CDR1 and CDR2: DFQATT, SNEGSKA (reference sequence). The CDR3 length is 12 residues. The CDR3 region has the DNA TGCAGTGCGCTTCTCGGCTCCGACGAGCAGTACTTC. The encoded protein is CSALLGSDEQYF.

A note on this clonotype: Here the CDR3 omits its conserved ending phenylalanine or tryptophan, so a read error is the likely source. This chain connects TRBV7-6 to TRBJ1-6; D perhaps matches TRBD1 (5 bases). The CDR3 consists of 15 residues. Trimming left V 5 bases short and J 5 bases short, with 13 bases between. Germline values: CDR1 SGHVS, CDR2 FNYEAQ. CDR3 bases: TGTGCCAGCAGCCAACGTCAGGGTCATAATTCACCCCTCCACCTT. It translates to CASSQRQGHNSPLHL.

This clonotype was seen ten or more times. The CDR3 region is CASRTGGRYEQYF. The CDR3 region has the DNA TGTGCCAGCAGGACGGGAGGACGGTACGAGCAGTACTTC. The chain combines TRBV28 with TRBJ2-7, with 7 bases lining up with TRBD2. The V and J ends lost 6 bases and 4 bases, in that order; junction bases with no gene match: 6. This CDR3 spans 13 amino acids. Germline V CDR1 and CDR2: MDHEN, SYDVKM.

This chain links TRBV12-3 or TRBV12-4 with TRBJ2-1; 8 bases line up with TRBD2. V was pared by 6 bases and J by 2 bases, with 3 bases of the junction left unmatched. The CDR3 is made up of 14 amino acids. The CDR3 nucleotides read TGTGCCAGCAGCCTAGCGGGTACCTACAATGAGCAGTTCTTC. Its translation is CASSLAGTYNEQFF.

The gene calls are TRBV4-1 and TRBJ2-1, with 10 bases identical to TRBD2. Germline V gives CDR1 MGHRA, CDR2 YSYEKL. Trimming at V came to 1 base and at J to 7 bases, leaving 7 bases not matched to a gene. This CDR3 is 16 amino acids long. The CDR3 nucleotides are TGCGCCAGCAGCCAAGTTTCTAGCGGGAGTCTGAATGAGCAGTTCTTC. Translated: CASSQVSSGSLNEQFF.

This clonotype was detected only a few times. Written as DNA, the CDR3 is TGCAGTGCTAGAGTGCCAGCTGGGGGCGAGCAGTACTTC. This codes for CSARVPAGGEQYF. The rearrangement joins TRBV20-1 to TRBJ2-7, with D perhaps being TRBD1 or TRBD2 (5 bases each). In germline, CDR1 is DFQATT, CDR2 SNEGSKA (reference sequence). This CDR3 is 13 amino acids long. The germline V and J ends were trimmed by 1 base and 6 bases, with 13 bases remaining between them.

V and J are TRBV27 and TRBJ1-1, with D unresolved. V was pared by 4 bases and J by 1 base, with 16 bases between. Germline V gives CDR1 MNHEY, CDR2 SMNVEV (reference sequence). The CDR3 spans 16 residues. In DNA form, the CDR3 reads TGTGCCAGCAGTTCGCGGCACAGCAGCCCGAACACTGAAGCTTTCTTT. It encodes CASSSRHSSPNTEAFF.

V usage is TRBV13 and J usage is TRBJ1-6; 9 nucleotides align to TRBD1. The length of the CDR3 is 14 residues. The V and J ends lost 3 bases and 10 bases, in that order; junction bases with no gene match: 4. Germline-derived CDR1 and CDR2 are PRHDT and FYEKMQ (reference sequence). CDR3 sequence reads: CASSFGTGLSPLHF. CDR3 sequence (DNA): TGTGCCAGCAGCTTCGGGACAGGGCTATCACCCCTCCACTTT.

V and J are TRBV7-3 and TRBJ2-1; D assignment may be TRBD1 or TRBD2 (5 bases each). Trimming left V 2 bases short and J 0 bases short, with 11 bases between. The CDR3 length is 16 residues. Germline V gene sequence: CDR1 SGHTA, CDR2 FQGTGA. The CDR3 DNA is TGTGCCAGCAGCTTAGGTGGGACCAGCTCCTACAATGAGCAGTTCTTC. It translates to CASSLGGTSSYNEQFF.

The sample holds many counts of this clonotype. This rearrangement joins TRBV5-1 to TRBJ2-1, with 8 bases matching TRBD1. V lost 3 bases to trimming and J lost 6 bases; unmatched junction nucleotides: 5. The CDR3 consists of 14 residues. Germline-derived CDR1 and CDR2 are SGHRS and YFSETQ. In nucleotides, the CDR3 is TGCGCCAGCAGCTCGATGACAGGGGTCAATGAGCAGTTCTTC. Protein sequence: CASSSMTGVNEQFF. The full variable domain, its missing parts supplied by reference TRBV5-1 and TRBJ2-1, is KAGVTQTPRYLIKTRGQQVTLSCSPISGHRSVSWYQQTPGQGLQFLFEYFSETQRNKGNFPGRFSGRQFSNSRSEMNVSTLELGDSALYLCASSSMTGVNEQFFGPGTRLTVL.